The 4 T cell receptor beta chains below were found in one sample sequenced in a study of blood T cells in healthy people across ages. For the second PCR, which ran for roughly 7 to 11 cycles, a sample-barcoded 5' primer and a J-beta primer mix were used. From the 5' RACE reads, TCRdb called clonotypes with MiXCR, one entry per CDR3 protein. In the table there are about 640,000 distinct CDR3 sequences, around 54% of which are singletons. Input material: blood. The receptors were gathered from a man aged 60 to 69 in good health.

This clonotype was observed a handful of times. The gene calls are TRBV4-1 and TRBJ2-7; D is perhaps TRBD1 (6 bases). The V end lost 0 bases, the J end lost 4 bases, and 10 bases lay between the germline ends. This CDR3 has 14 residues. From germline, CDR1 is MGHRA and CDR2 YSYEKL. The chain's CDR3 is CASSQDPGAYEQYF. As DNA, the CDR3 is TGCGCCAGCAGCCAAGACCCAGGGGCTTACGAGCAGTACTTC.

The genes are TRBV29-1 and TRBJ1-1; D is unresolved. This CDR3 spans 13 amino acids. V was cut by 4 bases and J by 0 bases, with 9 bases left in between. The V gene's germline CDR1 is SQVTM and CDR2 ANQGSEA. The CDR3 DNA follows: TGCAGCGTTGGGAAGACTCTGAACACTGAAGCTTTCTTT. Protein: CSVGKTLNTEAFF.

Comments on this clonotype: Germline and junction disagree at one end, which may indicate a read error. The chain carries TRBV12-3 or TRBV12-4 and TRBJ1-5; 8 bases are shared with TRBD1. The CDR3 consists of 14 residues. DNA of the CDR3: TGTGCCAGCAGGGGACAGGACGGCAAGCAGCCCCAGCATTTT. Translating it yields CASRGQDGKQPQHF.

This clonotype appeared many times. The chain employs TRBV27 and TRBJ2-6; D possibly corresponds to TRBD2 (6 bases). Germline V gene data show CDR1 as MNHEY and CDR2 as SMNVEV (reference sequence). V lost 4 bases to trimming and J lost 2 bases, with 9 bases between them. The CDR3 is 15 residues long. The CDR3 DNA sequence: TGTGCCAGCAGTTCCCCGGGGGCTGGGGCCAACGTCCTGACTTTC. This encodes CASSSPGAGANVLTF. Full variable domain (outside the CDR3, taken from reference TRBV27 and TRBJ2-6): EAQVTQNPRYLITVTGKKLTVTCSQNMNHEYMSWYRQDPGLGLRQIYYSMNVEVTDKGDVPEGYKVSRKEKRNFPLILESPSPNQTSLYFCASSSPGAGANVLTFGAGSRLTVL.